This paragraph reports one TCR beta chain. The specificity of this receptor is unknown. No base quality information exists; no much larger clone differs at one position. Reading from cysteine to phenylalanine, the CDR3 counts 17 amino acids. The DNA shown is the 51-base CDR3, in frame from base 1. According to the germline V gene, CDR1 reads MNHEY and CDR2 reads SVGEGT. V is trimmed back by 7 bases and J by 3 bases, and the junction contains 14 bases that no gene match accounts for. The data originate from a study of T-cell memory formation after mild COVID-19 (dated by TCRdb to 2020 to 2023). For the wider study: Most TCR sequence clusters were specific to one of the two donors. T-cell clones expanding and contracting after mild COVID-19 in a couple of donors were tracked by longitudinal TCRalpha and TCRbeta repertoire sequencing. The cohort comprised two young, previously healthy adult volunteers, one female and one male.

The instrument was an Illumina NovaSeq 6000. cDNA libraries for TCRalpha and TCRbeta were prepared by 5'RACE using constant-segment primers, with sample barcodes and unique molecular identifiers added. RNA was extracted from every sample with Trizol reagent. Amplification of the libraries took two PCR steps, and the second step added a second sample barcode plus Illumina TruSeq adapters. Sequencing of the libraries was done on an Illumina NovaSeq, producing 2 x 150 bp paired-end reads. The original pipeline was this. The reads were demultiplexed and collapsed into UMI-guided consensus sequences using migec v1.2.7. Using mixcr v2.1.11, UMI consensuses were aligned to TRA and TRB V and J templates and then assembled into clonotypes. Expanded or contracted clonotypes were those called significant by both edgeR and NoisET, with noise models trained on biological replicates. For edgeR calls, the cutoffs were a false discovery rate-adjusted p below 0.01 and a log2 fold-change threshold of 1. PCA with hierarchical clustering of max-normalized trajectories of the 1000 most abundant clonotypes was used as exploratory dynamics analysis. Separately sequenced CD4+ and CD8+ repertoires were used to assign the CD4 or CD8 phenotype of responding clones. The public sequencing data were trimmed at Q25 with fastp and processed into clonotypes with MiXCR by TCRdb, which kept only in-frame beta chains. Entries are consolidated by CDR3 protein sequence, retaining the most common genes and DNA. TCRdb, rather than the study authors, made the V and J calls. This sample gives some 300,000 distinct CDR3 sequences in total; 20% to 25% of them show up just once. In total, the top ten clones hold around 20% of the sample.

Ficoll-Paque density gradient centrifugation was used to isolate PBMCs. Points the paper makes about the study in general: Contracting CD4+ clones were found mainly in CM and EM memory subsets, while CD8+ clones were enriched in EMRA. Only a couple of mild cases were covered in the study, and larger cohorts including severe cases with pre-infection samples were considered necessary. Some responding clones were detected in pre-infection memory, which suggested that pre-existing cross-reactive memory T cells had joined the SARS-CoV-2 response. SARS-CoV-2 specificity was not confirmed for the second-wave clones peaking on day 37. Clones that contracted from day 15 to 85 showed balanced CD4/CD8 phenotypes, whereas a second wave of clones that expanded from day 15 to 37 leaned towards CD4+.

The chain is made from TRBV6-2 or TRBV6-3 and TRBJ1-1; 10 bases in the middle match TRBD1. Material for sequencing was PBMCs or a T cell subset sorted from them (not recorded which). The sequence was obtained from a man aged 18 to 30 who had mild COVID-19 (a few samples of this study predate the infection). The sample titles of this study are shuffled in the database, so cell type and time point are left out; the donor was told from shared clones. The CDR3 loop reads CASNRDRGRGGYTEAFF. The sequenced DNA is TGTGCCAGCAACCGGGACAGGGGCCGTGGTGGGTACACTGAAGCTTTCTTT.